The 18 T cell receptor beta chains reported below all come from one sample, sequenced in a study of human T cells and chemical hapten exposure. The time point was: healthy volunteer bleed at 6 weeks. Someone pulled total RNA out of unfractionated whole blood. One entry per CDR3 protein, called by TCRdb with MiXCR from the RACE reads. The data hold around 65,000 distinct CDR3 sequences, with under 7.5% observed a single time. The specimen sequenced was whole blood. The origin of the receptors is a female donor in good health. Some clones in this sample may be carry-over from other donors' samples.

This clonotype was detected only a few times. This chain links TRBV28 with TRBJ2-4, with 9 bases aligning to TRBD2. Germline V gives CDR1 MDHEN, CDR2 SYDVKM. The CDR3 spans 12 residues. The junction had 4 bases not matched to a gene; V was cut back by 10 bases and J by 6 bases. The CDR3 is CATSGTSNIQYF. The CDR3 coding sequence is TGTGCCACTAGCGGGACCTCAAACATTCAGTACTTC.

This clonotype was counted a few times. V and J are TRBV5-4 and TRBJ2-1, with D perhaps matching TRBD1 (5 bases). This CDR3 contains 13 residues. From germline, CDR1 is SGHNT and CDR2 YYREEE (reference sequence). V was cut by 4 bases and J by 14 bases, with 19 bases left in between. In nucleotides, the CDR3 is TGTGCCAGCAGCCAAACTGGTGGGAAGGGGAAGTTCTTC. This translates into CASSQTGGKGKFF.

This clonotype was picked up a small number of times. The rearrangement uses TRBV12-3 or TRBV12-4 and TRBJ2-3; D possibly corresponds to TRBD2 (6 bases). V lost 10 bases, J lost 2 bases, and 13 bases lay in between. The CDR3 runs to 13 residues. The CDR3 loop is CATGIADTDTQYF. The CDR3 nucleotides are TGTGCCACCGGTATAGCGGACACAGATACGCAGTATTTT.

This clonotype is medium-sized. CDR3 bases: TGTGCCAGCAGTTCCCCCAGGACTAGCGGGAGTCGCGCAGATACGCAGTATTTT. Its translation: CASSSPRTSGSRADTQYF. The chain is built from TRBV28 and TRBJ2-3; the match to TRBD2 covers 13 bases. CDR3 length: 18 residues. V shed 4 bases and J 4 bases; nucleotides not matched to a gene: 11. CDR1 MDHEN and CDR2 SYDVKM come from the germline V gene.

This clonotype came up many times. The rearrangement joins TRBV29-1 to TRBJ2-5; D remains ambiguous. The V end lost 6 bases, the J end lost 2 bases, and 13 bases lay between the germline ends. Germline assignment: CDR1 SQVTM and CDR2 ANQGSEA. The CDR3 loop spans 13 amino acids. In DNA, the CDR3 is TGCAGCGTGGAGCTGGCGGTTCAAGAGACCCAGTACTTC. It specifies CSVELAVQETQYF.

This clonotype came up many times. V is TRBV28 and J is TRBJ2-3; D is uncertain. This CDR3 region has 17 residues. The V and J ends lost 5 bases and 3 bases respectively, with 21 bases between them. Per germline, CDR1 MDHEN and CDR2 SYDVKM. Here the CDR3 DNA reads TGTGCCAGCAGTACAATCAGTCAGGCGACTGTGACAGATACGCAGTATTTT. Translation: CASSTISQATVTDTQYF.

In this sample, this clonotype turned up a few times. The chain links TRBV7-2 to TRBJ1-5; 9 nucleotides line up with TRBD1. J gave up 4 bases and V 3 bases, and 1 base lay outside the gene matches. Germline loops: CDR1 SGHTA, CDR2 FQGNSA. The length of the CDR3 is 14 residues. The CDR3 region is CASSFDRGNQPQHF. DNA of the CDR3: TGTGCCAGCAGCTTTGACAGGGGGAATCAGCCCCAGCATTTT.

In this sample, this clonotype turned up many times. The J gene is TRBJ2-3, the V gene TRBV7-2, with D perhaps TRBD1 or TRBD2 (5 bases each). V was clipped by 2 bases and J by 1 base, with 7 bases between them. Germline CDR1 and CDR2: SGHTA and FQGNSA. The CDR3 has 14 residues. CDR3 bases: TGTGCCAGCAGCTTACGAGGGGGCACAGATACGCAGTATTTT. This encodes CASSLRGGTDTQYF.

This clonotype was counted many times. The chain recombines TRBV5-6 with TRBJ2-1; D remains unclear. The CDR3 is made up of 11 amino acids. CDR1 and CDR2 from the germline V gene are SGHDT and YYEEEE. Between the trimmed V and J ends, which lost 4 bases and 9 bases, there was a span of 8 bases. CDR3 sequence: CASSQMSEQFF. The CDR3 DNA reads TGTGCCAGCAGCCAGATGAGTGAGCAGTTCTTC.

This clonotype appeared many times. This chain connects TRBV29-1 to TRBJ2-1, with unresolved D. The CDR3 totals 11 residues. Trimming took off 4 bases at V and 5 bases at J, with 6 bases between the two ends. CDR1 is SQVTM, CDR2 ANQGSEA, per germline. The chain's CDR3 is CSVVKDNEQFF. In DNA form, the CDR3 reads TGCAGCGTTGTGAAAGACAATGAGCAGTTCTTC.

Here the CDR3 DNA reads TGCGCCAGCAGCCGGGACACCAACACTGAAGCTTTCTTT. Translating it yields CASSRDTNTEAFF. This chain links TRBV5-1 with TRBJ1-1, with D possibly being TRBD1 (6 bases). In germline, CDR1 is SGHRS, CDR2 YFSETQ. This CDR3 comprises 13 residues. V lost 4 bases and J 2 bases, leaving 9 bases between the germline ends.

This chain uses TRBV3-1 with TRBJ2-3; D is uncertain. The V and J ends lost 4 bases and 3 bases respectively, with 11 bases between them. Germline values: CDR1 LGHDT, CDR2 YNNKEL (reference sequence). The CDR3 runs to 14 residues. DNA of the CDR3: TGTGCCAGCAGCCCCCTGCCAGCAACAGATACGCAGTATTTT. Translating it yields CASSPLPATDTQYF.

For this clonotype: One end of the junction does not line up with germline, which may come from a read error. The chain carries TRBV6-6 and TRBJ2-5, with TRBD1 identical over 7 bases. The CDR3 extends over 17 amino acids. Germline V gives CDR1 MNHNY, CDR2 SVGAGI (reference sequence). CDR3 coding DNA: TGTGCCAGCGGTTACTTCGTGGGAACAGGGGCGGAGGAGACCCAGTACTTC. The encoded protein is CASGYFVGTGAEETQYF.

This clonotype was seen ten or more times. CDR3 sequence reads: CASSSPGLAGGELFF. The DNA for the CDR3 is TGTGCCAGCAGTTCCCCGGGACTAGCGGGAGGGGAGCTGTTTTTT. The V and J genes are TRBV28 and TRBJ2-2, with 13 bases aligning to TRBD2. The CDR3 is 15 residues long. Germline trimming cut 4 bases from V and 8 bases from J; bases unmatched to any gene: 4. Germline CDR1 MDHEN, CDR2 SYDVKM.

Details on this clonotype: A much larger clonotype is one base distant, so this may be a read error. The chain links TRBV28 to TRBJ1-2; D uncertain. This CDR3 spans 11 amino acids. Germline values: CDR1 MDHEN, CDR2 SYDVKM. The CDR3 coding sequence is TGTGCCAGCAGTCATAAGGATGGCGACACCTTC. Translated: CASSHKDGDTF.

The sample holds many counts of this clonotype. The chain uses TRBV24-1 and TRBJ2-1; either TRBD1 or TRBD2 may fit D (6 bases each). Per the germline V gene, CDR1 is KGHDR and CDR2 is SFDVKD. This CDR3 contains 15 residues. V lost 6 bases and J 5 bases, leaving 16 bases between the germline ends. The CDR3 nucleotides read TGTGCCACCAGTAAGGGGGGCGGGATAGACAATGAGCAGTTCTTC. It is translated as CATSKGGGIDNEQFF.

This chain links TRBV12-3 or TRBV12-4 with TRBJ2-7; D is perhaps TRBD1 or TRBD2 (5 bases each). V was shortened by 5 bases and J by 4 bases, with 27 bases between the two germline ends. CDR3 length equals 18 residues. The CDR3 sequence: CASSAEITGTWGMYEQYF. In nucleotides, the CDR3 is TGTGCCAGCAGTGCCGAAATCACCGGGACGTGGGGAATGTACGAGCAGTACTTC.

This clonotype showed up many times. The V gene is TRBV6-6, the J gene TRBJ1-5, with 9 bases that match TRBD1. Germline V lookup: CDR1 MNHNY, CDR2 SVGAGI (reference sequence). The CDR3 length is 14 residues. The trim removed 5 bases at V and 4 bases at J, leaving 3 bases unmatched. The CDR3 reads CASSTGGGNQPQHF. CDR3 in DNA: TGTGCCAGCAGTACAGGGGGCGGGAATCAGCCCCAGCATTTT.